The source of this T cell receptor (beta chain) is a study of T cells in Graves' hyperthyroidism and ophthalmopathy. Looking at the study overall: Initial diagnosis, before any treatment, was when peripheral blood was collected. The study, taken as a whole, reports: Most thyroid clonotypes expanded above 0.001 appeared in blood too. A model using 13 V-J features told ophthalmopathy apart from stable hyperthyroidism.

V shed 4 bases, J shed 6 bases, and the junction held 2 bases outside the gene matches. The CDR3 totals 14 residues. Germline-derived CDR1 and CDR2 are MNHNS and SASEGT. Under 3 months was the duration of disease in ophthalmopathy patients, who also had a Clinical Activity Score of at least 3 and a NOSPECS grade of at least 4. Amplified TCR beta CDR3 regions derived from RNA transcripts. HTBI primers were the set used in a first-round RT-PCR of the TCR CDR3. TCRdb ran MiXCR on the multiplex PCR reads and lists one entry per CDR3 protein. This sample carries about 600,000 distinct CDR3 sequences, 16% of them seen once, and the ten largest clones take roughly 3.3%. At least ten counts were recorded for this clonotype. Antigen specificity is unknown.

The sequence came from a woman in her forties with Graves' ophthalmopathy. The V call is TRBV6-1, the J call TRBJ2-2; the match to TRBD1 covers 10 bases. The sample comprised blood. This chain's CDR3 is CASSGQGAAGELFF. The CDR3 DNA reads TGTGCCAGCAGTGGACAGGGGGCGGCCGGGGAGCTGTTTTTT.